Reported below is one T cell receptor (beta chain). These data belong to a study of blood T cell repertoires in COVID-19. Looking at the study overall: Spain, Italy and the United States supplied samples that represented acute and convalescent COVID-19. Nucleic acid was either cDNA or gDNA, and it came from T cells, B-cell-depleted T cells, or PBMCs.

Original handling: Nucleated cell counts were estimated from reference gene primer amplification. Sequencing used immunoSEQ multiplex PCR; TCRdb keeps in-frame clones, though not all of them. V, J and clone size reflect that table, while D and trimming were determined from the DNA. Seen here are about 190,000 clones, over 80% observed once, and the top ten hold roughly 6.6%. Deletions cut 5 bases from V and 0 bases from J, with 21 bases between. Per germline, CDR1 SGHAT and CDR2 FQNNGV. The CDR3 has 18 amino acids. The rearrangement uses TRBV11-2 and TRBJ2-3, with D possibly matching TRBD2 (6 bases). The clonotype originates from a woman in her forties with acute or convalescent COVID-19. Sequencing was done on a sample of peripheral blood. The CDR3 here is CASSSSHRGAGSTDTQYF. Written as DNA, the CDR3 is TGTGCCAGCAGCAGCTCCCACCGAGGGGCGGGGAGCACAGATACGCAGTATTTT.